This record covers a single T cell receptor beta chain. Data came from immunoSEQ multiplex PCR; TCRdb stores just in-frame clones and leaves some out. The table shows tens of thousands of clones, with around 90% occurring only once. This entry belongs to a study of T cells in tuberculosis. Study in general: T cells were selected with CD1B tetramers loaded with glucose monomycolate. Samples predate treatment or fall within its first 7 days.

Time point indicated: new active TB diagnosis, blood taken before or within 7 days of starting treatment. CDR1 is GTSNPN, CDR2 SVGIG, per germline (reference sequence). There are 17 residues in the CDR3. V shed 2 bases, J shed 2 bases, and the junction held 12 bases outside the gene matches. V and J are TRBV30 and TRBJ1-5, with 7 bases lining up with TRBD1. The clonotype was recovered from an adult with tuberculosis. Sequencing was performed on PBMCs, taken at tuberculosis diagnosis. The CDR3 spells CAWSSTGSTWGNQPQHF. The CDR3, as DNA: TGTGCCTGGAGTTCGACAGGGTCGACGTGGGGCAATCAGCCCCAGCATTTT.